The TCR beta chain described here comes from a study of T-cell memory formation after mild COVID-19. On the study more broadly: Most TCR clusters belonged to a single donor.

Study-wide points: Whether second-wave clones peaking at day 37 were SARS-CoV-2 specific went unconfirmed. Researchers report contracting CD4+ clones mostly in CM and EM, with CD8+ clones in EMRA.

The CDR3 has 14 residues. V shed 3 bases and J shed 0 bases, with 8 bases lying between them. Germline CDR1 and CDR2: SGHRS and YFSETQ. The sample holds a few counts of this clonotype. Its antigen is unknown. Sample barcodes and UMIs were carried by the TCR alpha and TCR beta cDNA libraries that 5'RACE generated with constant-segment primers. Using its own MiXCR run on the 5' RACE reads, TCRdb lists one record per CDR3 protein. The repertoire has 400,000 to 550,000 distinct CDR3 sequences, 20% to 30% of them found once; the top ten carry roughly an eighth. The sequenced sample consisted of PBMCs or a T cell subset sorted from them (not recorded which). The source is an adult woman who had mild COVID-19 (a few samples of this study predate the infection). Cell type and time point are not known. The genes are TRBV5-1 and TRBJ2-3; D is possibly TRBD2 (6 bases). Here the CDR3 reads CASSSAGSTDTQYF. DNA of the CDR3: TGCGCCAGCAGCTCGGCGGGGAGCACAGATACGCAGTATTTT.